Presented here are 20 T cell receptor beta chains from one specimen sequenced in a study of shared clonotypes between healthy human individuals (dated by TCRdb to 2020 to 2022). The receptor library was made with the immunoSEQ multiplex PCR assay. The table comes from immuneACCESS by way of TCRdb, which keeps in-frame sequences with V and J called. Part of the clones is missing from these tables; in studies checked, under half for an unresolved V gene and the rest for unknown reasons. Within this sample are about 520,000 clones, with roughly 80% of them counted one time only. In total, the top ten clones hold roughly 13% of the sample. Material: PBMCs. The receptors come from a woman in her forties in good health. Some clones in this sample may be carry-over from other donors' samples.

The chain recombines TRBV5-1 with TRBJ2-3; TRBD1 is a possible D gene (6 bases). The CDR3 runs to 14 residues. The V end was cut by 2 bases, the J end by 3 bases, with 10 bases between. Looked up from germline, CDR1 is SGHRS and CDR2 is YFSETQ. The CDR3 sequence: CASSLATGTDTQYF. CDR3 DNA sequence: TGCGCCAGCAGCTTAGCGACAGGAACAGATACGCAGTATTTT. The whole variable domain, remainder taken from reference TRBV5-1 and TRBJ2-3, is KAGVTQTPRYLIKTRGQQVTLSCSPISGHRSVSWYQQTPGQGLQFLFEYFSETQRNKGNFPGRFSGRQFSNSRSEMNVSTLELGDSALYLCASSLATGTDTQYFGPGTRLTVL.

The rearrangement uses TRBV5-4 and TRBJ2-1; 9 nucleotides agree with TRBD1. V dropped 0 bases and J dropped 7; count of bases not matched to a gene: 5. Germline CDR1 and CDR2: SGHNT and YYREEE (reference sequence). The CDR3 has 15 residues. The CDR3, as DNA: TGTGCCAGCAGCTTGGCAAGACAGGGGGGGAATGAGCAGTTCTTC. This translates into CASSLARQGGNEQFF.

DNA of the CDR3: TGTGCCAGCAGCCGGTCGGGGACAGGGGAGGGCGAGCAGTACTTC. It translates to CASSRSGTGEGEQYF. The chain recombines TRBV11-2 with TRBJ2-7, with 10 nucleotides matching TRBD1. This CDR3 has 15 residues. J lost 6 bases, V lost 5 bases, and 10 bases had no gene match. Germline V gene sequence: CDR1 SGHAT, CDR2 FQNNGV.

This chain joins TRBV2 and TRBJ2-2, with a possible D match to TRBD1 (6 bases). The CDR3 is 15 residues long. The V gene lost 6 bases and the J gene lost 0 bases, with 11 bases spanning the gap. In germline, CDR1 is SNHLY, CDR2 FYNNEI. The chain's CDR3 is CASRTGQANTGELFF. CDR3 DNA: TGTGCCAGCAGGACAGGACAAGCGAACACCGGGGAGCTGTTTTTT.

The rearrangement joins TRBV7-2 to TRBJ1-2, with D possibly being TRBD1 (5 bases). CDR1 and CDR2 (germline): SGHTA, FQGNSA. V gave up 5 bases and J gave up 5 bases, with 18 bases separating them. The CDR3 has 15 amino acids. The CDR3 loop is CASSRGGVISYGYTF. CDR3 in DNA: TGTGCCAGCAGCCGAGGAGGGGTAATTTCTTATGGCTACACCTTC.

The rearrangement uses TRBV2 and TRBJ1-1, with D hard to call. The CDR3 is 13 amino acids. In germline, CDR1 is SNHLY, CDR2 FYNNEI. The V gene lost 9 bases and the J gene lost 0 bases, with 11 bases spanning the gap. The CDR3 nucleotides are TGTGCCAGAAGGGTGGAGATGAACACTGAAGCTTTCTTT. Translating it yields CARRVEMNTEAFF. Full variable domain (remainder filled in from reference TRBV2 and TRBJ1-1): EPEVTQTPSHQVTQMGQEVILRCVPISNHLYFYWYRQILGQKVEFLVSFYNNEISEKSEIFDDQFSVERPDGSNFTLKIRSTKLEDSAMYFCARRVEMNTEAFFGQGTRLTVV.

The chain joins TRBV7-9 to TRBJ2-7; 13 positions agree with TRBD2. Per the germline V gene, CDR1 is SEHNR and CDR2 is FQNEAQ (reference sequence). This CDR3 is built from 15 residues. Trimming removed 4 bases from V and 5 bases from J; junction bases left unmatched: 5. The CDR3 region has the DNA TGTGCCAGCAGCTACGGGACTAGCGGGATTGACGAGCAGTACTTC. Translated, it gives CASSYGTSGIDEQYF.

This clone was picked up a small number of times. The genes are TRBV7-9 and TRBJ2-1; 11 nucleotides line up with TRBD2. Germline CDR1 reads SEHNR; CDR2 reads FQNEAQ (reference sequence). This CDR3 is 15 amino acids long. After removal of 2 bases from V and 7 bases from J, the junction contained 4 bases not matched to a gene. The CDR3 DNA follows: TGTGCCAGCAGCTTAACGGCTAGCGGGAGGAATGAGCAGTTCTTC. It is translated as CASSLTASGRNEQFF.

This chain joins TRBV4-1 and TRBJ1-5; TRBD1 agrees at 10 bases. Germline V CDR1 and CDR2: MGHRA, YSYEKL. The CDR3 spans 15 residues. V dropped 6 bases and J dropped 0; count of bases not matched to a gene: 2. The CDR3 spells CASRGQGYSNQPQHF. CDR3 coding DNA: TGCGCCAGCAGGGGACAGGGGTATAGCAATCAGCCCCAGCATTTT.

The V gene is TRBV6-1, the J gene TRBJ1-5; D is possibly TRBD1 (5 bases). The V gene's germline CDR1 is MNHNS and CDR2 SASEGT. The CDR3 is 13 residues long. With 6 bases removed from V and 4 bases from J, the gap between germline ends came to 10 bases. Here the CDR3 reads CASRRQPNQPQHF. The DNA for the CDR3 is TGTGCCAGCAGACGACAGCCTAATCAGCCCCAGCATTTT.

The rearrangement links TRBV7-9 to TRBJ1-2; weak D call: TRBD1 (5 bases). CDR3 length: 17 residues. Deletions cut 3 bases from V and 2 bases from J, with 19 bases between. Per the germline V gene, CDR1 is SEHNR and CDR2 is FQNEAQ (reference sequence). This CDR3 is CASSLLSSGRENYGYTF. The CDR3 DNA sequence: TGTGCCAGCAGCTTGTTGTCGTCGGGCAGGGAAAACTATGGCTACACCTTC.

Worth noting for this clone: Since a far larger clone is one base different, this is likely a read error. This chain connects TRBV4-2 to TRBJ2-3, with 11 bases identical to TRBD2. This CDR3 contains 16 residues. The V gene end was trimmed by 5 bases and the J gene end by 5 bases; junction bases not matched to a gene: 9. Germline V gene lookup returns CDR1 LGHNA and CDR2 YNFKEQ. Here the CDR3 reads CASSVRLAGGGDTQYF. The CDR3 DNA sequence: TGTGCCAGCAGCGTCCGTCTAGCGGGAGGAGGAGATACGCAGTATTTT.

The chain is built from TRBV11-2 and TRBJ2-7; 9 positions agree with TRBD1. The CDR3 extends over 15 amino acids. Germline CDR1 and CDR2: SGHAT and FQNNGV. With 4 bases clipped from V and 6 bases from J, the junction kept 10 bases outside the gene matches. The CDR3 region is CASSSAGTGRIEQYF. DNA for the CDR3: TGTGCCAGCAGCTCCGCCGGGACAGGGAGAATCGAGCAGTACTTC.

The rearrangement uses TRBV28 and TRBJ2-1; D unclear. Germline values: CDR1 MDHEN, CDR2 SYDVKM. This CDR3 has 15 amino acids. The V gene lost 7 bases and the J gene lost 2 bases, with 15 bases spanning the gap. The CDR3, as DNA: TGTGCCAGCACAACCCCCCGGTTAACCTACAATGAGCAGTTCTTC. Its protein product is CASTTPRLTYNEQFF.

J is TRBJ2-7 and V is TRBV5-6; D is unclear. V was shortened by 0 bases and J by 6 bases, with 13 bases between the two germline ends. Per germline, CDR1 SGHDT and CDR2 YYEEEE. The CDR3 length is 14 residues. The CDR3 loop is CASSLGQWKGEQYF. The CDR3 DNA sequence: TGTGCCAGCAGCTTGGGGCAATGGAAGGGCGAGCAGTACTTC. Based on the CDR3 plus reference TRBV5-6 and TRBJ2-7, the full variable domain is DAGVTQSPTHLIKTRGQQVTLRCSPKSGHDTVSWYQQALGQGPQFIFQYYEEEERQRGNFPDRFSGHQFPNYSSELNVNALLLGDSALYLCASSLGQWKGEQYFGPGTRLTVT.

The rearrangement links TRBV29-1 to TRBJ2-7; D is uncertain. The length of the CDR3 is 12 residues. The germline gives CDR1 SQVTM, CDR2 ANQGSEA. V gave up 2 bases and J gave up 3 bases, with 8 bases separating them. CDR3 in amino acids: CSVESRSYEQYF. Here the CDR3 DNA reads TGCAGCGTTGAAAGCCGGAGCTACGAGCAGTACTTC.

This chain links TRBV6-6 with TRBJ2-6; no definite D call. This CDR3 has 15 amino acids. The ends were cut back, 8 bases at V and 4 bases at J, with 15 bases in the middle. CDR1 MNHNY and CDR2 SVGAGI come from the germline V gene (reference sequence). In DNA form, the CDR3 reads TGTGCCAGCCGGCCACCGCAGATAGGGGCCAACGTCCTGACTTTC. Its protein is CASRPPQIGANVLTF.

This clone was counted only a few times. The rearrangement links TRBV10-1 to TRBJ2-1; possible D gene TRBD2, 6 bases. The CDR3 has 14 amino acids. V lost 6 bases, J lost 7 bases, and 16 bases lay in between. CDR1 is WNHNN, CDR2 SYGVQD, per germline (reference sequence). The CDR3: CASSRRAFSNEQFF. CDR3 in DNA: TGCGCCAGCAGCAGGAGGGCCTTTTCGAATGAGCAGTTCTTC.

The chain employs TRBV5-1 and TRBJ2-6; TRBD1 matches at 7 bases. V lost 0 bases and J lost 1; bases outside the gene matches: 10. Germline-derived CDR1 and CDR2 are SGHRS and YFSETQ. The CDR3 is 19 residues long. The CDR3 DNA follows: TGCGCCAGCAGCTTGGGCCACGGGACAGACCTTTCTGGGGCCAACGTCCTGACTTTC. Protein sequence: CASSLGHGTDLSGANVLTF. Looking up the rest from reference TRBV5-1 and TRBJ2-6 gives the full variable domain: KAGVTQTPRYLIKTRGQQVTLSCSPISGHRSVSWYQQTPGQGLQFLFEYFSETQRNKGNFPGRFSGRQFSNSRSEMNVSTLELGDSALYLCASSLGHGTDLSGANVLTFGAGSRLTVL.

The chain has TRBV28 and TRBJ1-2; no clear D. The V end was cut by 5 bases, the J end by 4 bases, with 8 bases between. The germline V gene has CDR1 MDHEN and CDR2 SYDVKM. The CDR3 runs 12 residues. The CDR3 here is CASSLPAYGYTF. The CDR3 DNA reads as TGTGCCAGCAGTCTACCCGCCTATGGCTACACCTTC.